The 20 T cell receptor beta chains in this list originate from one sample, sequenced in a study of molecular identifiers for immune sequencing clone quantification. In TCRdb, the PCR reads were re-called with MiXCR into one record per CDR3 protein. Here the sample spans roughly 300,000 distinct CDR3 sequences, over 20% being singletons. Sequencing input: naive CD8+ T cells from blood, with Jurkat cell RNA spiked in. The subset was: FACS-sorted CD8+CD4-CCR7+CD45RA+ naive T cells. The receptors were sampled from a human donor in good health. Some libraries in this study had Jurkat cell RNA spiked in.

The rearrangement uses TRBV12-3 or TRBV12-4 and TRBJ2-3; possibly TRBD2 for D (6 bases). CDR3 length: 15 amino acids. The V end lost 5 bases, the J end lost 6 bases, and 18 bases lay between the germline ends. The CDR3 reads CASSPGVSLTDTQYF. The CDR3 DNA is TGTGCCAGCAGTCCGGGGGTTTCGCTAACCGATACGCAGTATTTT.

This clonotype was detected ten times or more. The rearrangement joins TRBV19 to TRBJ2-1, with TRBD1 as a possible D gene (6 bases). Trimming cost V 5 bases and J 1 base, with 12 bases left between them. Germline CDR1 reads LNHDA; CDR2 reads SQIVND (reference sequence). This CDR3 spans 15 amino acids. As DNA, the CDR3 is TGTGCCAGTAGTCCCGGGACACGATCCTACAATGAGCAGTTCTTC. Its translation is CASSPGTRSYNEQFF. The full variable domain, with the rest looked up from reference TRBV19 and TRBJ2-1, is DGGITQSPKYLFRKEGQNVTLSCEQNLNHDAMYWYRQDPGQGLRLIYYSQIVNDFQKGDIAEGYSVSREKKESFPLTVTSAQKNPTAFYLCASSPGTRSYNEQFFGPGTRLTVL.

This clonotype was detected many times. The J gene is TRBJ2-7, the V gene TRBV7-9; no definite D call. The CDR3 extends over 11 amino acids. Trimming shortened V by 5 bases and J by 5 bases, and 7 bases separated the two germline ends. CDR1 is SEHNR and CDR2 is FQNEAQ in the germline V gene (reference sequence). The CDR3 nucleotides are TGTGCCAGCAGCGCCAGCGACGAGCAGTACTTC. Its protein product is CASSASDEQYF.

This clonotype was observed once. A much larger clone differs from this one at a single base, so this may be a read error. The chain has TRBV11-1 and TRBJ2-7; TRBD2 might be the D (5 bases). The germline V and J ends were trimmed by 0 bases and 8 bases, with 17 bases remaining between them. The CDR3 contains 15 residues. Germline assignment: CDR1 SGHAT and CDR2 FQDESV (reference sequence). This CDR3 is CASSLAASPFHKQYF. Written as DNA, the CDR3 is TGTGCCAGCAGCTTAGCGGCTAGCCCATTCCACAAGCAGTACTTC.

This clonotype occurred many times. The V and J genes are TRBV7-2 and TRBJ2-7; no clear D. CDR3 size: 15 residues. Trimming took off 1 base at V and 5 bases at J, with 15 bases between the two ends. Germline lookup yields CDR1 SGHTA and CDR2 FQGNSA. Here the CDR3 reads CASSLGILPGNEQYF. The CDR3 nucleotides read TGTGCCAGCAGCTTAGGTATCCTCCCGGGCAACGAGCAGTACTTC.

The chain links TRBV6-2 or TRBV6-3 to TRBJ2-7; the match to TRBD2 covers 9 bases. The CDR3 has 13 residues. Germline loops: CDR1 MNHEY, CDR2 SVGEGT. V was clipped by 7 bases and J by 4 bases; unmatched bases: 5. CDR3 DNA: TGTGCCAGCACTATAGCGGGGGCTTACGAGCAGTACTTC. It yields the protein CASTIAGAYEQYF.

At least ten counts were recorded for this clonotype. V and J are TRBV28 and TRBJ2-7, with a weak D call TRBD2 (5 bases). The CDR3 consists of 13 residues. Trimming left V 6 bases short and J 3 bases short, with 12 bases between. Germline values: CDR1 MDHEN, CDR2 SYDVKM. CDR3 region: CASRKSGDYEQYF. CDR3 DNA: TGTGCCAGCAGGAAGTCCGGGGACTACGAGCAGTACTTC.

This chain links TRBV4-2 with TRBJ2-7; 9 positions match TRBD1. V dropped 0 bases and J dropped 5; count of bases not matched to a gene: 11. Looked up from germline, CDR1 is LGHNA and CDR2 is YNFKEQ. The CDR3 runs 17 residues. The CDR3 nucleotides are TGTGCCAGCAGCCAAGATCCCCCGGGACAGGGTATCCACGAGCAGTACTTC. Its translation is CASSQDPPGQGIHEQYF.

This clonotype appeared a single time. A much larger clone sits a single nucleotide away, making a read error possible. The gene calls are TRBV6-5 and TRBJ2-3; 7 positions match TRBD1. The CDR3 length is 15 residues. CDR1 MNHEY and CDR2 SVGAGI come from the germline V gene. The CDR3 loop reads CANSYSTTGADTQYF. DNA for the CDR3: TGTGCCAACAGTTACTCGACTACAGGGGCGGATACGCAGTATTTT.

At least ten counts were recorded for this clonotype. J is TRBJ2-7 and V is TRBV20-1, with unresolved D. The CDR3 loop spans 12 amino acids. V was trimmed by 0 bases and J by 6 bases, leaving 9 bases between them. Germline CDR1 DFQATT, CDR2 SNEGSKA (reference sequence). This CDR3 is CSARDVTVEQYF. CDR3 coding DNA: TGCAGTGCTAGAGATGTGACGGTCGAGCAGTACTTC.

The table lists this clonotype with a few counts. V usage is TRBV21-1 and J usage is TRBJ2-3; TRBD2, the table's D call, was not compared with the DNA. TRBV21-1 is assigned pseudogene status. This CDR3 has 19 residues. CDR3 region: CASSIGTSGGDPSTDTQYF. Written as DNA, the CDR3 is TGTGCCAGCAGCATTGGGACTAGCGGGGGAGACCCTAGCACAGATACGCAGTATTTT.

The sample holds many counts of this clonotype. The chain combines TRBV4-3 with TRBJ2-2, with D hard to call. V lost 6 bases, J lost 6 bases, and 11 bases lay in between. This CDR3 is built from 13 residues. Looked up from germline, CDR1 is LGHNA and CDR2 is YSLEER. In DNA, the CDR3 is TGCGCCAGCAGTAGGTGGATGGCCGGGGAGCTGTTTTTT. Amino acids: CASSRWMAGELFF.

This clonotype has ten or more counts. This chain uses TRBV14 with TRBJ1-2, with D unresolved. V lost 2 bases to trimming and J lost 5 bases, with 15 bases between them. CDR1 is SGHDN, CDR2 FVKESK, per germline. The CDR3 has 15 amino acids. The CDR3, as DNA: TGTGCCAGCAGCCAAACGGGGAGTGCCCTGTATGGCTACACCTTC. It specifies CASSQTGSALYGYTF. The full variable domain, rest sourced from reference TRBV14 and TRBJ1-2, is EAGVTQFPSHSVIEKGQTVTLRCDPISGHDNLYWYRRVMGKEIKFLLHFVKESKQDESGMPNNRFLAERTGGTYSTLKVQPAELEDSGVYFCASSQTGSALYGYTFGSGTRLTVV.

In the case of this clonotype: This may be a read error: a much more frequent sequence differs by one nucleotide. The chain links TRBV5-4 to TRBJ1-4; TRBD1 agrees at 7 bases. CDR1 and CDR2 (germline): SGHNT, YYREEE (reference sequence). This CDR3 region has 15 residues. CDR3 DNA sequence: TGTGCCAGCAGCTCTGGGACAGAATATGGGGAAAAACTGTCTTTT. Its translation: CASSSGTEYGEKLSF.

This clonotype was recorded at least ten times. The DNA of the CDR3 is TGTGCCAGTAGTCCCTGGGACAGCTCGAACACCGGGGAGCTGTTTTTT. Translation: CASSPWDSSNTGELFF. V is TRBV19 and J is TRBJ2-2, with 7 positions matching TRBD1. The CDR3 is made up of 16 amino acids. The V segment lost 5 bases and the J segment 0 bases; nucleotides outside the gene matches: 6. Germline lookup yields CDR1 LNHDA and CDR2 SQIVND (reference sequence).

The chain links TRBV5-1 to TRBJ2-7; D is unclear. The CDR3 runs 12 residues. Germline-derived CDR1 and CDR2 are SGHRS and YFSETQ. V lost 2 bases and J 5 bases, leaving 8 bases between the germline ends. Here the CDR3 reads CASSFAGDEQYF. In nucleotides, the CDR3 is TGCGCCAGCAGCTTTGCAGGCGACGAGCAGTACTTC.

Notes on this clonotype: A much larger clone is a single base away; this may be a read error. Here the CDR3 DNA reads TGTGCCAGCAGCTTGCTTGACAGCCCTAACTATGGCTACACCTTC. Residues: CASSLLDSPNYGYTF. The V call is TRBV5-3, the J call TRBJ1-2, with a tentative D call TRBD1 (5 bases). TRBV5-3 is sorted into the ORF group, with uncertain function. This CDR3 contains 15 residues.

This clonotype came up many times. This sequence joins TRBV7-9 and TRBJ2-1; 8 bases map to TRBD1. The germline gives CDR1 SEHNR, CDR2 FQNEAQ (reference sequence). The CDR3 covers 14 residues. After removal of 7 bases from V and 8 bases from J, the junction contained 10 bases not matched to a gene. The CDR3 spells CASTDQGAEDEQFF. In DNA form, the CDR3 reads TGTGCCAGCACCGATCAGGGGGCTGAGGATGAGCAGTTCTTC.

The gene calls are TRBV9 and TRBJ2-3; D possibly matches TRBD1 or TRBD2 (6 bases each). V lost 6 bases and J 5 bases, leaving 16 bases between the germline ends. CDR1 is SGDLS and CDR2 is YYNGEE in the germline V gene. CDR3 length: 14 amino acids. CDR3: CASTPLGGRDTQYF. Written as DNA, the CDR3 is TGTGCCAGCACCCCGTTGGGGGGCCGAGATACGCAGTATTTT.

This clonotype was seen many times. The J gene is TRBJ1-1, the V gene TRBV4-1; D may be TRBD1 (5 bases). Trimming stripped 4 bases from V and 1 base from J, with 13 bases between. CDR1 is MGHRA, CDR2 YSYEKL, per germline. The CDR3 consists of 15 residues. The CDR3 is CASSLNRQGNTEAFF. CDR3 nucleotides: TGCGCCAGCAGCCTTAACAGGCAGGGGAACACTGAAGCTTTCTTT.